The present T cell receptor (beta chain) was sequenced within a study of vaccination effects on CD4 cells after COVID-19. Study results and limitations: After vaccination, spike-reactive clones in convalescents were mostly new vaccine-induced clones.

Germline V gene sequence: CDR1 LGHDT, CDR2 YNNKEL (reference sequence). The CDR3 extends over 13 amino acids. V was trimmed by 4 bases and J by 6 bases, leaving 10 bases between them. This table comes from immunoSEQ multiplex PCR, and its TCRdb copy is limited to in-frame clones, with some not included. The sample shows around 25,000 clones, 69% of them seen only once. Before sequencing, viral peptide pools were used by the ViraFEST assay to expand antigen-specific CD4+ T cells. After more than 9 days in culture, the CD4+ T cells were isolated. Documented for the person is a PCR-confirmed SARS-CoV-2 infection occurring between March and December 2020. Half-medium exchanges with IL-2 medium took place on days 3 and 7. With regard to this clone: Its specificity is not known.

The clonotype comes from a human donor who had a prior SARS-CoV-2 infection. The sequencing used CD4+ T cells from PBMCs cultured with SARS-CoV-2 spike peptides, collected before COVID-19 vaccination. The chain has TRBV3-1 (or the pseudogene TRBV3-2) and TRBJ2-1; D perhaps matches TRBD1 (6 bases). The CDR3 sequence is CASSLGAVNEQFF. In nucleotides, the CDR3 is TGTGCCAGCAGCCTGGGGGCGGTCAATGAGCAGTTCTTC.